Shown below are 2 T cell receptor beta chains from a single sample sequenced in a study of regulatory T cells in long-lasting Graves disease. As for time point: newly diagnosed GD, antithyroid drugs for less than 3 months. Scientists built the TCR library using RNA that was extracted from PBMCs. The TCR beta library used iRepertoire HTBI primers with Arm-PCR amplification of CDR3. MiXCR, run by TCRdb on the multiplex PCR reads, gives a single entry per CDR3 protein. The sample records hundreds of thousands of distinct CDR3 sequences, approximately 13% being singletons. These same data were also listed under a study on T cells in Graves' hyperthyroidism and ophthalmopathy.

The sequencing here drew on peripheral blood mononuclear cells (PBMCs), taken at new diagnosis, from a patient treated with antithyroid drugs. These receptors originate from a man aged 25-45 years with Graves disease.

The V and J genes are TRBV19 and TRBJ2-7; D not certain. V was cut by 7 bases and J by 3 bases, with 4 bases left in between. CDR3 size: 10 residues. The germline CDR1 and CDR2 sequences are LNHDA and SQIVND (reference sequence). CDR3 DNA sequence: TGTGCCAGTACCCACTACGAGCAGTACTTC. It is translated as CASTHYEQYF.

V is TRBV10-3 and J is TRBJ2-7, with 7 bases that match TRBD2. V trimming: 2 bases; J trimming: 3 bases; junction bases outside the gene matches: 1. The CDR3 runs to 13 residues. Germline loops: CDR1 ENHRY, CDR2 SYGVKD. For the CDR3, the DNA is TGTGCCATCAGTGAGGGGGAGGGCTACGAGCAGTACTTC. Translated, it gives CAISEGEGYEQYF.